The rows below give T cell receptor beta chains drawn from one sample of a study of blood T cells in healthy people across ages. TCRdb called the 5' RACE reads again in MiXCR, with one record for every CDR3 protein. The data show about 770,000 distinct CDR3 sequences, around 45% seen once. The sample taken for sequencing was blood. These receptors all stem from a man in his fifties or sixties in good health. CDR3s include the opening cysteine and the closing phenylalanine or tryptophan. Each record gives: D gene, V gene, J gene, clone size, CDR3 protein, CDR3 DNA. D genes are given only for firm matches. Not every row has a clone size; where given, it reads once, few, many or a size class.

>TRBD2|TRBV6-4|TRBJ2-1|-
CASSDSWTSGVSYNEQFF
TGTGCCAGCAGTGACTCGTGGACTAGCGGGGTTTCCTACAATGAGCAGTTCTTC
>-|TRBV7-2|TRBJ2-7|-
CASSLAGVLLLGPSDEQYF
TGTGCCAGCAGCTTAGCGGGGGTCCTACTCCTGGGACCGTCCGACGAGCAGTACTTC
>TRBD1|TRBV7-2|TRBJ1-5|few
CASSQGQGGNQPQHF
TGTGCCAGCAGCCAGGGACAGGGAGGCAATCAGCCCCAGCATTTT
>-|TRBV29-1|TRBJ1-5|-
CSVGGAFGQPQHF
TGCAGCGTGGGGGGGGCTTTTGGTCAGCCCCAGCATTTT
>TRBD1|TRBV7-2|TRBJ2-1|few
CASSSRQGNYNEQFF
TGTGCCAGCAGCTCACGACAGGGGAACTACAATGAGCAGTTCTTC
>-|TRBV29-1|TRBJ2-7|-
CGVSRAGTSYNEQYF
TGCGGCGTTTCAAGGGCAGGGACGTCCTACAATGAGCAGTACTTC
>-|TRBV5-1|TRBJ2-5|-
CTSSPGSTMETQYF
TGCACCAGCAGCCCCGGGAGTACCATGGAGACCCAGTACTTC
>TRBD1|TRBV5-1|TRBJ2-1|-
CASGTGSYNEQFF
TGTGCCAGCGGGACAGGGTCCTACAATGAGCAGTTCTTC
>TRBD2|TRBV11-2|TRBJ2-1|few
CASHVRGGYNEQFF
TGTGCCAGCCACGTGCGCGGGGGGTACAATGAGCAGTTCTTC
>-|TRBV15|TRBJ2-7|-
CATRSKSQSYEQYF
TGTGCCACCAGAAGTAAAAGCCAGTCCTACGAGCAGTACTTC
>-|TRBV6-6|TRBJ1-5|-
CASSLSQTTNQPQHF
TGTGCCAGCAGTTTATCCCAGACTACAAATCAGCCCCAGCATTTT
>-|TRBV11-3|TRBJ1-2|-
CDSSSRTGIGYTF
TGTGACAGCAGCTCGAGGACTGGGATTGGCTACACCTTC
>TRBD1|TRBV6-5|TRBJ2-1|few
CASSWQGQGARNEQFF
TGTGCCAGCAGTTGGCAGGGACAGGGGGCACGCAATGAGCAGTTCTTC
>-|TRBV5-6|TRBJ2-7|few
CASSSSPTFQYF
TGTGCCAGCAGCAGCTCCCCCACCTTTCAGTACTTC
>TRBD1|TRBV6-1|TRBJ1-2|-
CASSAPRQGHYGYTF
TGTGCCAGCAGTGCCCCCCGACAGGGTCACTATGGCTACACCTTC
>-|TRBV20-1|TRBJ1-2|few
CSAEGDYSGYTF
TGCAGTGCTGAGGGGGACTATTCTGGCTACACCTTC
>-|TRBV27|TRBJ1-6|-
CATDSPLHF
TGTGCCACGGATTCACCCCTCCACTTT
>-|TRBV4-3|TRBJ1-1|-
CASSQGGHANTEAFF
TGCGCCAGCAGCCAAGGGGGACATGCGAACACTGAAGCTTTCTTT
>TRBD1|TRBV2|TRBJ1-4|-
CASSARTGNEKLFF
TGTGCCAGCAGTGCCCGGACAGGGAATGAAAAACTGTTTTTT
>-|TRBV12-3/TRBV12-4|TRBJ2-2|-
CASSLQGGTGELFF
TGTGCCAGCAGTTTGCAGGGGGGTACCGGGGAGCTGTTTTTT
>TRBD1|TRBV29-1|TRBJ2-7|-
CGVSTGGRYEQYF
TGCGGCGTTTCGACAGGGGGACGGTACGAGCAGTACTTC
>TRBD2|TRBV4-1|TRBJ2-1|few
CASSQGTSGSGEQFF
TGCGCCAGCAGCCAAGGGACTAGCGGGAGCGGTGAGCAGTTCTTC
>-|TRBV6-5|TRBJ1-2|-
CASSDSGARGYTF
TGTGCCAGCAGTGACTCGGGGGCTAGGGGCTACACCTTC
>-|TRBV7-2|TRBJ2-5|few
CASSGRGTQYF
TGTGCCAGCAGCGGGCGGGGGACCCAGTACTTC
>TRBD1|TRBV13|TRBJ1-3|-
CASSSPTDRGGNTIYF
TGTGCCAGCAGCTCGCCGACGGACAGGGGCGGAAACACCATATATTTT
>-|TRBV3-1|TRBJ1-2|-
CASSQDDRSGHTF
TGTGCCAGCAGCCAAGATGACAGATCTGGTCACACCTTC
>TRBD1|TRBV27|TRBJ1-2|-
CASSSRDRGKGSYGYTF
TGTGCCAGCAGTAGCCGGGACAGGGGGAAAGGGAGTTATGGCTACACCTTC
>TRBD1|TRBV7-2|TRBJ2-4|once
CASSPRGNLAKNIQYF
TGTGCCAGCAGCCCCAGGGGGAACCTAGCCAAAAACATTCAGTACTTC